These 10 T cell receptor beta chains were all obtained from the same sample, sequenced in a study of OX40 agonist ivuxolimab in advanced cancers. TCRdb's copy holds only in-frame clones and misses some; the assay was immunoSEQ multiplex PCR. The table records some 33,000 clones, around nine tenths of them present only once. The source was CD4+ or CD8+ T cells sorted from blood, collected in a trial of the OX40 agonist ivuxolimab. The receptors come from an adult with an advanced solid tumor such as melanoma, head and neck, liver or kidney cancer.

The chain is built from TRBV29-1 and TRBJ2-1, with D uncertain. Looked up from germline, CDR1 is SQVTM and CDR2 is ANQGSEA. This CDR3 is 10 amino acids long. Trimming took 5 bases from V and 9 from J, leaving 8 bases between them. The CDR3 region is CSVRFREQFF. The CDR3 nucleotides read TGCAGCGTTCGGTTCCGTGAGCAGTTCTTC.

V usage is TRBV14 and J usage is TRBJ2-1; 8 positions agree with TRBD1. The J segment lost 3 bases and the V segment lost 6 bases, leaving 1 base of the junction unmatched. The CDR3 runs to 13 residues. Germline assignment: CDR1 SGHDN and CDR2 FVKESK. CDR3 sequence reads: CASRGTGYNEQFF. The DNA for the CDR3 is TGTGCCAGCAGGGGGACAGGCTACAATGAGCAGTTCTTC.

The rearrangement links TRBV4-1 to TRBJ2-5; 7 bases align to TRBD1. CDR1 MGHRA and CDR2 YSYEKL come from the germline V gene. This CDR3 comprises 18 residues. The junction had 19 bases not matched to a gene; V was cut back by 4 bases and J by 5 bases. The CDR3 nucleotides are TGCGCCAGCAGCCCTCGTACCCCCCCCACAGGGGTAAAGGAGACCCAGTACTTC. Translating it yields CASSPRTPPTGVKETQYF.

V usage is TRBV7-9 and J usage is TRBJ1-1; D is perhaps TRBD1 (5 bases). V was trimmed by 5 bases and J by 4 bases, leaving 11 bases between them. The CDR3 has 13 amino acids. CDR1 SEHNR and CDR2 FQNEAQ come from the germline V gene (reference sequence). The CDR3 DNA follows: TGTGCCAGCAGCCCCCCGGGGGGCACTGAAGCTTTCTTT. Amino acids: CASSPPGGTEAFF.

The chain has TRBV6-5 and TRBJ1-2; D possibly corresponds to TRBD1 (5 bases). V was pared by 0 bases and J by 4 bases, with 15 bases between. The CDR3 runs to 16 residues. CDR1 is MNHEY, CDR2 SVGAGI, per germline. Here the CDR3 DNA reads TGTGCCAGCAGTTACTCTATAACCAGGACATCCTATGGCTACACCTTC. This encodes CASSYSITRTSYGYTF.

The chain joins TRBV7-9 to TRBJ2-7, with a possible D match to TRBD1 (6 bases). The CDR3 has 12 amino acids. Trimming removed 10 bases from V and 3 bases from J, with 13 bases in between. Germline V gene sequence: CDR1 SEHNR, CDR2 FQNEAQ (reference sequence). CDR3 in DNA: TGTGCCACAGCGGACAGTTTCTACGAGCAGTACTTC. It encodes CATADSFYEQYF. The whole variable domain, filled in from reference TRBV7-9 and TRBJ2-7, reads DTGVSQNPRHKITKRGQNVTFRCDPISEHNRLYWYRQTLGQGPEFLTYFQNEAQLEKSRLLSDRFSAERPKGSFSTLEIQRTEQGDSAMYLCATADSFYEQYFGPGTRLTVT.

The chain is built from TRBV30 and TRBJ2-7; D is unclear. V lost 0 bases and J lost 3, with 6 bases in between. This CDR3 contains 12 residues. In germline, CDR1 is GTSNPN, CDR2 SVGIG (reference sequence). For the CDR3, the DNA is TGTGCCTGGAGTGTACTCGGCTACGAGCAGTACTTC. Encoded protein: CAWSVLGYEQYF.

The genes are TRBV4-1 and TRBJ1-1; 7 bases are shared with TRBD1. The CDR3 runs 16 residues. Trimming took 2 bases from V and 0 from J; bases not matched to a gene: 6. Per germline, CDR1 MGHRA and CDR2 YSYEKL. The CDR3: CASSQPTGTVNTEAFF. As DNA, the CDR3 is TGCGCCAGCAGCCAACCCACCGGGACAGTGAACACTGAAGCTTTCTTT.

As regards this clone: One junction end disagrees with the germline gene, perhaps due to a read error. The rearrangement joins TRBV2 to TRBJ2-2; D may be TRBD1 (5 bases). CDR3 length: 15 amino acids. Germline CDR1 reads SNHLY; CDR2 reads FYNNEI. The DNA for the CDR3 is TGTGCCAGCAGCGAAGACAGTAGTAACACCGGGGAGCTGTTTTTT. As protein: CASSEDSSNTGELFF.

Only one count was recorded for this clone. The chain combines TRBV2 with TRBJ2-7, with 7 bases aligning to TRBD2. Germline CDR1 is SNHLY and CDR2 is FYNNEI. V shed 6 bases, J shed 3 bases, and the junction held 11 bases outside the gene matches. This CDR3 spans 15 amino acids. The CDR3 sequence: CASSQVLRGSYEQYF. The CDR3 nucleotides are TGTGCCAGCAGCCAGGTGCTACGCGGGAGCTACGAGCAGTACTTC.